The 32 T cell receptor beta chains in this list originate from one sample, sequenced in a study of cytomegalovirus exposure and HLA in healthy donors. Primers for the PCR totalled 60 Vbeta and 13 Jbeta. Using immunoSEQ multiplex PCR, the repertoire was profiled, and TCRdb retains in-frame clones only, with some absent. The sample consists of under 200,000 clones, roughly 85% of them appearing once. The sequenced sample was PBMCs. The receptors shown here come from a man in his late teens or twenties in good health and CMV-seropositive.

A single count supports this clone. The genes are TRBV5-1 and TRBJ2-3; 9 bases agree with TRBD2. Germline V gives CDR1 SGHRS, CDR2 YFSETQ. This CDR3 is built from 15 residues. The junction had 4 bases not matched to a gene; V was cut back by 4 bases and J by 1 base. CDR3 DNA sequence: TGCGCCAGCAGCAAAGCGGGGGGACGCACAGATACGCAGTATTTT. Translating gives CASSKAGGRTDTQYF.

This rearrangement joins TRBV7-7 to TRBJ2-1; 7 nucleotides align to TRBD1. This CDR3 is 12 amino acids long. Per the germline V gene, CDR1 is SSHAT and CDR2 is FNYEAQ (reference sequence). The V gene end was trimmed by 5 bases and the J gene end by 14 bases; junction bases not matched to a gene: 9. The CDR3 protein is CASSTPGTEKFF. CDR3 coding DNA: TGTGCCAGCAGCACCCCCGGGACAGAAAAGTTCTTC.

The count of this clone is one. V and J are TRBV2 and TRBJ1-5; D might be TRBD1 (5 bases). The CDR3 is 15 residues long. V was clipped by 7 bases and J by 3 bases, with 16 bases between them. Germline V gives CDR1 SNHLY, CDR2 FYNNEI. CDR3 bases: TGTGCCAGCAAGATCCGGGACTTTCACAATCAGCCCCAGCATTTT. Translation gives CASKIRDFHNQPQHF.

To note about this clone: At one end, the junction sequence differs from germline, possibly due to a read error. The chain is built from TRBV7-9 and TRBJ1-2, with D possibly being TRBD1 (6 bases). Germline values: CDR1 SEHNR, CDR2 FQNEAQ (reference sequence). The CDR3 consists of 15 residues. For the CDR3, the DNA is TGTTCCAGCAGCTTAGGTGACAGGCAGGACTATGGCTACACCTTC. Protein sequence: CSSSLGDRQDYGYTF.

This chain uses TRBV6-5 with TRBJ2-5, with D maybe TRBD2 (6 bases). Germline V gene sequence: CDR1 MNHEY, CDR2 SVGAGI. V gave up 2 bases and J gave up 5 bases, with 9 bases separating them. The CDR3 length is 13 residues. CDR3 DNA sequence: TGTGCCAGCAGTTACGATGGGGGGGAGACCCAGTACTTC. Amino acid sequence: CASSYDGGETQYF.

This chain links TRBV19 with TRBJ1-2; the D gene is possibly TRBD1 (6 bases). The V gene lost 6 bases and the J gene lost 7 bases, with 27 bases spanning the gap. CDR3 length: 17 amino acids. Germline lookup yields CDR1 LNHDA and CDR2 SQIVND (reference sequence). CDR3 region: CASRPRVQGSVLAGYTF. CDR3 bases: TGTGCCAGTAGGCCAAGGGTCCAGGGGTCTGTCCTTGCTGGCTACACCTTC.

V and J are TRBV30 and TRBJ1-2; D is perhaps TRBD1 (6 bases). Per the germline V gene, CDR1 is GTSNPN and CDR2 is SVGIG (reference sequence). Deletions cut 3 bases from V and 6 bases from J, with 17 bases between. The length of the CDR3 is 14 residues. The DNA of the CDR3 is TGTGCCTGGAGCCTTATGGACAGTCTCCATGGCTACACCTTC. It yields the protein CAWSLMDSLHGYTF.

This chain connects TRBV7-8 to TRBJ2-7; maybe TRBD1 (6 bases). CDR1 is SGHVS, CDR2 FQNEAQ, per germline. V lost 1 base, J lost 3 bases, and 10 bases lay in between. CDR3 size: 14 residues. The CDR3 is CASSLGGLDYEQYF. CDR3 coding DNA: TGTGCCAGCAGCTTAGGGGGGCTTGACTACGAGCAGTACTTC.

The gene calls are TRBV30 and TRBJ1-1, with D tentatively TRBD1 (5 bases). CDR1 GTSNPN and CDR2 SVGIG come from the germline V gene (reference sequence). This CDR3 region has 13 residues. Trimming removed 0 bases at V and 3 bases at J, with 8 bases between. CDR3 sequence reads: CAWSVTRDTEAFF. The CDR3 nucleotides are TGTGCCTGGAGTGTAACCAGGGACACTGAAGCTTTCTTT.

The V and J genes are TRBV4-1 and TRBJ1-1; no firm D call. V was cut by 1 base and J by 0 bases, with 9 bases left in between. CDR1 and CDR2 (germline): MGHRA, YSYEKL. CDR3 size: 15 residues. This CDR3 reads CASSQVFEVNTEAFF. The CDR3 DNA is TGCGCCAGCAGCCAAGTTTTTGAGGTGAACACTGAAGCTTTCTTT.

The chain uses TRBV9 and TRBJ2-2; a weak D match, TRBD1 (6 bases). The germline gives CDR1 SGDLS, CDR2 YYNGEE. The CDR3 extends over 15 amino acids. V shed 3 bases and J shed 1 base, with 10 bases lying between them. This CDR3 reads CASSAQQGNTGELFF. The CDR3 nucleotides read TGTGCCAGCAGCGCTCAACAGGGGAACACCGGGGAGCTGTTTTTT.

In its sample, this clone was seen once. The chain employs TRBV5-1 and TRBJ2-3, with D maybe TRBD1 (6 bases). Germline loops: CDR1 SGHRS, CDR2 YFSETQ. Trimming stripped 4 bases from V and 0 bases from J, with 18 bases between. CDR3 length equals 17 residues. DNA for the CDR3: TGCGCCAGCAGCCCCCTCCAGGGGCGAACTAGCACAGATACGCAGTATTTT. The encoded protein is CASSPLQGRTSTDTQYF.

Note on this clone: This CDR3 is also generated by other DNA sequences in the sample. V usage is TRBV5-1 and J usage is TRBJ1-4; 8 nucleotides line up with TRBD1. The germline CDR1 and CDR2 sequences are SGHRS and YFSETQ. The J segment lost 7 bases and the V segment lost 4 bases, leaving 9 bases of the junction unmatched. The length of the CDR3 is 15 residues. CDR3 bases: TGCGCCAGCAGCGTGCCCAGGGGGCAAGGTGAAAAACTGTTTTTT. Its protein is CASSVPRGQGEKLFF.

This clone was detected once. The gene calls are TRBV5-8 and TRBJ1-1; tentative D call: TRBD1 (6 bases). V was shortened by 0 bases and J by 0 bases, with 9 bases between the two germline ends. Germline V CDR1 and CDR2: SGHTS, YDEGEE. This CDR3 is built from 15 residues. The CDR3 DNA reads as TGTGCCAGCAGCTTGGAGTCAGGGGTGAACACTGAAGCTTTCTTT. The encoded protein is CASSLESGVNTEAFF.

This clone has only one observation. The rearrangement uses TRBV10-3 and TRBJ2-2, with 10 bases aligning to TRBD2. V dropped 6 bases and J dropped 4; count of bases not matched to a gene: 5. CDR1 and CDR2 (germline): ENHRY, SYGVKD. The CDR3 has 15 residues. The CDR3 sequence: CAIRGTSASTGELFF. CDR3 DNA sequence: TGTGCCATCAGGGGGACTAGCGCCTCCACCGGGGAGCTGTTTTTT.

The J gene is TRBJ1-5, the V gene TRBV30; 8 bases are a match to TRBD1. The CDR3 runs to 13 residues. The V and J ends lost 2 bases and 7 bases, in that order; junction bases with no gene match: 4. CDR1 and CDR2 (germline): GTSNPN, SVGIG (reference sequence). DNA of the CDR3: TGTGCCTGGAGTCGGACAGGGTCCCAGCCCCAGCATTTT. It specifies CAWSRTGSQPQHF.

DNA for the CDR3: TGCGCCAGCAGCTCGGCCAGCGGGGGAGCGAACACCGGGGAGCTGTTTTTT. Its translation: CASSSASGGANTGELFF. V gene TRBV5-1 combines with J gene TRBJ2-2, with 8 positions matching TRBD2. Germline V gene sequence: CDR1 SGHRS, CDR2 YFSETQ. V lost 3 bases and J lost 0; bases outside the gene matches: 7. This CDR3 comprises 17 residues.

The chain employs TRBV6-5 and TRBJ1-2; D might be TRBD1 (5 bases). The CDR3 length is 15 residues. Germline CDR1 reads MNHEY; CDR2 reads SVGAGI. Trimming took 5 bases from V and 3 from J, leaving 16 bases between them. CDR3 bases: TGTGCCAGCAGTCCCCTGAAGGGAGGGGACTATGGCTACACCTTC. It yields the protein CASSPLKGGDYGYTF.

V and J are TRBV10-3 and TRBJ1-3; D is possibly TRBD1 (6 bases). Trimming cost V 2 bases and J 0 bases, with 11 bases left between them. The CDR3 is 16 amino acids. In germline, CDR1 is ENHRY, CDR2 SYGVKD. The CDR3 bases are TGTGCCATCAGTGAGGGAACAGGGAGCTCTGGAAACACCATATATTTT. Translation gives CAISEGTGSSGNTIYF.

The rearrangement joins TRBV18 to TRBJ2-5; 8 bases agree with TRBD1. The DNA end is more similar to TRBJ2-7, so the J call may be wrong. This CDR3 spans 14 amino acids. Germline V gives CDR1 KGHSH, CDR2 LQKENI. The CDR3 DNA is TGTGCCAGCTCACCCTCGACAGGGGACTACGAGCAGTACTTC. Encoded protein: CASSPSTGDYEQYF.

V usage is TRBV7-9 and J usage is TRBJ2-7; 7 positions match TRBD1. The CDR3 has 13 residues. V shed 5 bases and J 3 bases; nucleotides not matched to a gene: 4. Germline loops: CDR1 SEHNR, CDR2 FQNEAQ (reference sequence). CDR3 protein: CASSNGQVYEQYF. Written as DNA, the CDR3 is TGTGCCAGCAGCAATGGACAGGTCTACGAGCAGTACTTC.

The V and J genes are TRBV10-2 and TRBJ2-3; D is perhaps TRBD1 or TRBD2 (5 bases each). Trimming stripped 6 bases from V and 1 base from J, with 17 bases between. There are 16 residues in the CDR3. Germline assignment: CDR1 WSHSY and CDR2 SAAADI. The CDR3, as DNA: TGCGCCAGCAGCGAGACAGCCACCGGGGGCACAGATACGCAGTATTTT. Its protein product is CASSETATGGTDTQYF.

This chain uses TRBV4-2 with TRBJ2-5; TRBD1 agrees at 10 bases. This CDR3 has 16 amino acids. V shed 0 bases and J 5 bases; nucleotides not matched to a gene: 6. In germline, CDR1 is LGHNA, CDR2 YNFKEQ. The DNA for the CDR3 is TGTGCCAGCAGCCAAGAAGACAGGGGGCGCGAGGAGACCCAGTACTTC. Protein product: CASSQEDRGREETQYF.

This clone was counted once. The chain employs TRBV6-5 and TRBJ2-5, with TRBD2 as a possible D gene (6 bases). The CDR3 consists of 16 residues. Germline V gives CDR1 MNHEY, CDR2 SVGAGI. V dropped 4 bases and J dropped 2 bases, with 17 bases sitting between them. CDR3 coding DNA: TGTGCCAGCAGTTCCGGGACTGAGTTAAGACAAGAGACCCAGTACTTC. Protein: CASSSGTELRQETQYF.

This clone was seen once. V is TRBV10-2 and J is TRBJ1-6; D possibly corresponds to TRBD1 (5 bases). With 6 bases removed from V and 5 bases from J, the gap between germline ends came to 11 bases. This CDR3 has 14 residues. Looked up from germline, CDR1 is WSHSY and CDR2 is SAAADI. The CDR3 spells CASSPLGHNSPLHF. The CDR3, as DNA: TGCGCCAGCAGCCCCTTGGGGCATAATTCACCCCTCCACTTT.

The chain combines TRBV4-1 with TRBJ2-1, with 13 nucleotides matching TRBD2. The CDR3 contains 16 residues. Germline CDR1 MGHRA, CDR2 YSYEKL. J lost 9 bases, V lost 3 bases, and 8 bases had no gene match. The CDR3 DNA reads as TGCGCCAGCAGCCATCGACTAGCGGGGGGAGTCGGTGAGCAGTTCTTC. Its protein is CASSHRLAGGVGEQFF.

The gene calls are TRBV2 and TRBJ2-3, with D perhaps TRBD1 (5 bases). The CDR3 runs to 14 residues. Germline V CDR1 and CDR2: SNHLY, FYNNEI. The ends were cut back, 5 bases at V and 2 bases at J, with 11 bases in the middle. The CDR3: CASSRSDITDTQYF. In DNA, the CDR3 is TGTGCCAGCAGTCGATCGGACATCACAGATACGCAGTATTTT.

The chain recombines TRBV5-4 with TRBJ1-1, with D possibly being TRBD1 (6 bases). The V and J ends lost 7 bases and 1 base respectively, with 11 bases between them. Per germline, CDR1 SGHNT and CDR2 YYREEE (reference sequence). The CDR3 loop spans 13 amino acids. The CDR3 DNA reads as TGTGCCAGCGGGGGGGGGCAGAACACTGAAGCTTTCTTT. This codes for CASGGGQNTEAFF.

As DNA, the CDR3 is TGTGCCAGCAGCTCTCCACTAGCGGGGGGCCACACAGATACGCAGTATTTT. Amino acid sequence: CASSSPLAGGHTDTQYF. The rearrangement joins TRBV7-6 to TRBJ2-3, with 12 bases matching TRBD2. This CDR3 has 17 amino acids. The V segment lost 4 bases and the J segment 2 bases; nucleotides outside the gene matches: 7. Germline CDR1 and CDR2: SGHVS and FNYEAQ. The variable domain in full, completed from reference TRBV7-6 and TRBJ2-3, reads GAGVSQSPRYKVTKRGQDVALRCDPISGHVSLYWYRQALGQGPEFLTYFNYEAQQDKSGLPNDRFSAERPEGSISTLTIQRTEQRDSAMYRCASSSPLAGGHTDTQYFGPGTRLTVL.

This rearrangement joins TRBV5-1 to TRBJ2-1, with D uncertain. Germline V gene data show CDR1 as SGHRS and CDR2 as YFSETQ. CDR3 size: 16 residues. V gave up 0 bases and J gave up 3 bases, with 13 bases separating them. The CDR3 nucleotides are TGCGCCAGCAGCTTGGGCCTAACGACTGGCTACAATGAGCAGTTCTTC. It translates to CASSLGLTTGYNEQFF.

This clone was seen a few times. The chain uses TRBV4-1 and TRBJ1-5, with a possible D match to TRBD1 (6 bases). CDR1 and CDR2 (germline): MGHRA, YSYEKL. Trimming shortened V by 0 bases and J by 1 base, and 10 bases separated the two germline ends. CDR3 size: 16 residues. The CDR3 sequence: CASSQETQGSNQPQHF. CDR3 nucleotides: TGCGCCAGCAGCCAAGAGACCCAGGGGAGCAATCAGCCCCAGCATTTT.

This clone has more than one count but fewer than ten. This chain joins TRBV19 and TRBJ1-1; D is uncertain. V was clipped by 0 bases and J by 2 bases, with 16 bases between them. The CDR3 totals 17 residues. Germline V gene lookup returns CDR1 LNHDA and CDR2 SQIVND (reference sequence). CDR3 sequence reads: CASSIDRPGRLNTEAFF. The CDR3 bases are TGTGCCAGTAGTATAGATCGCCCCGGCAGGCTAAACACTGAAGCTTTCTTT. The variable domain in full, with the rest retrieved from reference TRBV19 and TRBJ1-1, is DGGITQSPKYLFRKEGQNVTLSCEQNLNHDAMYWYRQDPGQGLRLIYYSQIVNDFQKGDIAEGYSVSREKKESFPLTVTSAQKNPTAFYLCASSIDRPGRLNTEAFFGQGTRLTVV.